This T cell receptor (beta chain) was identified during a study of blood T cell repertoires in COVID-19. Study information: Nucleic acid was either cDNA or gDNA, and it came from T cells, B-cell-depleted T cells, or PBMCs.

Under the authors' procedure: It was from reference gene primer amplification that nucleated cell counts were estimated. Sequenced by immunoSEQ multiplex PCR; TCRdb stores in-frame clones only, minus some. V and J calls and clone size come straight from that table; D and trimming were deduced from the DNA. Here the sample spans approximately 120,000 clones, 85% being singletons. The germline V gene has CDR1 MDHEN and CDR2 SYDVKM. V gave up 5 bases and J gave up 8 bases, with 17 bases separating them. The CDR3 spans 14 residues. The chain is built from TRBV28 and TRBJ2-3; D not certain. The TCR originated in an elderly man with active or convalescent COVID-19. Sequenced sample: peripheral blood. The CDR3 DNA follows: TGTGCCAGCAGTCAATCGACCGCGCAGGCTACGCAGTATTTT. Its translation: CASSQSTAQATQYF.